The T cell receptor (beta chain) described here comes from a study of neurological immune-mediated disorders. Study conclusions and caveats: The absence of any CDR3 amino acid sequence shared by expanded clones across subjects suggests that repertoires were private in all groups. Expansion of TCR clones was greatest in HTLV-1-associated myelopathy and smallest in multiple sclerosis, where it fell below that of healthy controls. When the repertoires were grouped phylogenetically, those of 18 of the 34 multiple sclerosis patients came together in a single cluster of related CDR3 sequences, which points to a possible repertoire-level signature.

Stored at -80 C, 2 million PBMCs were the source of the unsorted libraries. TCRdb reprocessed the 5' RACE reads via MiXCR and lists one record per CDR3 protein. This sample has some 57,000 distinct CDR3 sequences; approximately 3.9% occur once, and the top ten carry 5.5% to 7.5%. This clonotype was recorded many times. Its antigen is not identified. The CDR3 has 12 residues. V was trimmed by 2 bases and J by 6 bases, leaving 7 bases between them. The germline V gene encodes CDR1 KGHSH and CDR2 LQKENI. The TCR originated in a man between 60 and 70 years old with multiple sclerosis. The V call is TRBV18, the J call TRBJ1-2; D gene unclear. Sequences were obtained from PBMCs. This chain's CDR3 is CASSPERDGYTF. The DNA for the CDR3 is TGTGCCAGCTCACCAGAGCGGGATGGCTACACCTTC.